Listed here are 18 T cell receptor beta chains from one sample, sequenced in a study of control samples from healthy donors and cancer patients. Repertoires were generated with immunoSEQ multiplex PCR, while TCRdb's copy carries only in-frame clones and drops some. This table has some 110,000 clones, 88% appearing once. Specimen: blood. The receptor set was obtained from an older woman in good health.

Concerning this clone itself: Other DNA sequences of this sample code for an identical CDR3. V usage is TRBV5-1 and J usage is TRBJ1-1, with D maybe TRBD1 (6 bases). Germline values: CDR1 SGHRS, CDR2 YFSETQ. CDR3 size: 13 residues. Between the trimmed V and J ends, which lost 3 bases and 2 bases, there was a span of 8 bases. The CDR3 loop reads CASSWGQNTEAFF. The CDR3 region has the DNA TGCGCCAGCAGCTGGGGGCAAAACACTGAAGCTTTCTTT.

The sample holds one count of this clone. The chain recombines TRBV5-1 with TRBJ2-5, with 7 bases that match TRBD1. Germline V lookup: CDR1 SGHRS, CDR2 YFSETQ. Trimming removed 2 bases from V and 5 bases from J; junction bases left unmatched: 6. This CDR3 is built from 14 residues. The CDR3: CASSLGRGLETQYF. The CDR3 DNA is TGCGCCAGCAGCTTAGGTAGGGGGCTGGAGACCCAGTACTTC.

V gene TRBV6-2 or TRBV6-3 combines with J gene TRBJ2-1; 9 bases map to TRBD1. The CDR3 covers 16 residues. J lost 5 bases, V lost 2 bases, and 7 bases had no gene match. From germline, CDR1 is MNHEY and CDR2 SVGEGT. The CDR3 coding sequence is TGTGCCAGCAGTTACGGGGGGACAGGGAAGAACAATGAGCAGTTCTTC. As protein: CASSYGGTGKNNEQFF.

The chain links TRBV4-2 to TRBJ1-1, with 11 bases that match TRBD1. V shed 2 bases, J shed 6 bases, and the junction held 14 bases outside the gene matches. There are 18 residues in the CDR3. Germline V gene data show CDR1 as LGHNA and CDR2 as YNFKEQ. The DNA of the CDR3 is TGTGCCAGCAGCCAACCGGGACAGGGGGTCAGTATGCTTTCTGAAGCTTTCTTT. It yields the protein CASSQPGQGVSMLSEAFF.

The genes are TRBV4-1 and TRBJ1-2; D unclear. CDR3 length: 16 amino acids. V was clipped by 4 bases and J by 1 base, with 16 bases between them. Per germline, CDR1 MGHRA and CDR2 YSYEKL. The CDR3 region is CASSLTTQENNYGYTF. As DNA, the CDR3 is TGCGCCAGCAGCCTCACAACTCAGGAGAATAACTATGGCTACACCTTC.

The chain is built from TRBV11-2 and TRBJ1-1; no reliable D call. Between the trimmed V and J ends, which lost 0 bases and 1 base, there was a span of 9 bases. Germline V CDR1 and CDR2: SGHAT, FQNNGV. The CDR3 has 15 residues. Written as DNA, the CDR3 is TGTGCCAGCAGCTTAGATACAGCAGCGAACACTGAAGCTTTCTTT. Protein: CASSLDTAANTEAFF.

V and J are TRBV5-3 and TRBJ2-7; 10 bases agree with TRBD1. TRBV5-3 belongs to the ORF category, with a function that is uncertain. Trimming at V came to 4 bases and at J to 4 bases, leaving 5 bases not matched to a gene. The CDR3 is made up of 14 amino acids. CDR3 in DNA: TGTGCCAGAAGCCAGGGACAGGGGAGATACGAGCAGTACTTC. Translated: CARSQGQGRYEQYF.

The rearrangement joins TRBV5-1 to TRBJ2-7, with TRBD1 matching over 9 bases. Germline lookup yields CDR1 SGHRS and CDR2 YFSETQ. V dropped 4 bases and J dropped 3; count of bases not matched to a gene: 5. The CDR3 consists of 14 residues. CDR3 sequence: CASSPRDRDYEQYF. The CDR3 DNA reads as TGCGCCAGCAGCCCCAGGGACAGGGACTACGAGCAGTACTTC.

This chain joins TRBV5-8 and TRBJ2-3; the D is unclear. V lost 3 bases and J lost 2, with 13 bases in between. The CDR3 runs 15 residues. Germline CDR1 and CDR2: SGHTS and YDEGEE. The CDR3 loop reads CASSSYSLYTDTQYF. DNA for the CDR3: TGTGCCAGCAGCTCGTACAGCCTTTACACAGATACGCAGTATTTT.

The CDR3 loop is CASSGGLRGFGELFF. The CDR3 DNA reads as TGTGCCAGCAGTGGGGGATTGCGGGGTTTCGGGGAGCTGTTTTTT. The gene calls are TRBV2 and TRBJ2-2; possible D gene TRBD2, 6 bases. V was trimmed by 4 bases and J by 7 bases, leaving 16 bases between them. The CDR3 has 15 residues. Germline V gene lookup returns CDR1 SNHLY and CDR2 FYNNEI. Combining the CDR3 with reference TRBV2 and TRBJ2-2 gives the whole variable domain EPEVTQTPSHQVTQMGQEVILRCVPISNHLYFYWYRQILGQKVEFLVSFYNNEISEKSEIFDDQFSVERPDGSNFTLKIRSTKLEDSAMYFCASSGGLRGFGELFFGEGSRLTVL.

V usage is TRBV7-9 and J usage is TRBJ2-7; D gene unclear. The CDR3 consists of 15 residues. Trimming pared 5 bases from V and 2 bases from J, leaving 16 bases between. Germline V gene data show CDR1 as SEHNR and CDR2 as FQNEAQ (reference sequence). CDR3 bases: TGTGCCAGCAGCCCAAGGACCGCCACCCCCTACGAGCAGTACTTC. Translating gives CASSPRTATPYEQYF.

The chain employs TRBV18 and TRBJ2-1; no reliable D call. CDR3 length: 17 amino acids. V gave up 2 bases and J gave up 0 bases, with 14 bases separating them. Per the germline V gene, CDR1 is KGHSH and CDR2 is LQKENI. The CDR3 sequence is CASSPRASSSSYNEQFF. The DNA of the CDR3 is TGTGCCAGCTCACCAAGGGCTTCCTCGAGCTCCTACAATGAGCAGTTCTTC.

Concerning this clone itself: Germline and junction disagree at one end, which may indicate a read error. The chain uses TRBV12-3 or TRBV12-4 and TRBJ1-4, with 8 bases matching TRBD1. The CDR3 is 13 residues long. CDR3 in amino acids: CASRGQVNGKLFF. The CDR3 DNA reads as TGTGCCAGCAGGGGACAGGTTAATGGAAAACTGTTTTTT.

This chain uses TRBV7-9 with TRBJ1-6; 8 nucleotides line up with TRBD1. Germline V gene lookup returns CDR1 SEHNR and CDR2 FQNEAQ (reference sequence). Trimming took 5 bases from V and 7 from J; bases not matched to a gene: 7. This CDR3 spans 15 amino acids. The CDR3 DNA follows: TGTGCCAGCAGCCCTCGACAGGGGTTGAATTCACCCCTCCACTTT. Its translation is CASSPRQGLNSPLHF.

CDR3 residues: CASRNQGPSTDTQYF. CDR3 DNA sequence: TGTGCCTCAAGGAACCAGGGACCAAGCACAGATACGCAGTATTTT. The gene calls are TRBV10-3 and TRBJ2-3, with D possibly called TRBD1 or TRBD2 (5 bases each). The CDR3 spans 15 residues. Between the trimmed V and J ends, which lost 11 bases and 0 bases, there was a span of 18 bases. CDR1 is ENHRY, CDR2 SYGVKD, per germline.

The chain couples TRBV25-1 to TRBJ2-6; no clear D. Deletions cut 3 bases from V and 0 bases from J, with 6 bases between. The CDR3 length is 15 residues. Germline loops: CDR1 MGHDK, CDR2 SYGVNS. CDR3 nucleotide sequence: TGTGCCAGCAGTGATCACAGCTCTGGGGCCAACGTCCTGACTTTC. It specifies CASSDHSSGANVLTF.

The chain employs TRBV3-1 (or the pseudogene TRBV3-2) and TRBJ2-7, with D maybe TRBD1 (5 bases). The CDR3 loop spans 15 amino acids. Germline values: CDR1 LGHDT, CDR2 YNNKEL (reference sequence). The V end was cut by 3 bases, the J end by 5 bases, with 17 bases between. This chain's CDR3 is CASSQSQLGAHEQYF. The DNA of the CDR3 is TGTGCCAGCAGCCAGTCCCAGCTAGGGGCCCACGAGCAGTACTTC.

The V and J genes are TRBV19 and TRBJ2-2, with 9 bases lining up with TRBD1. Germline V gene data show CDR1 as LNHDA and CDR2 as SQIVND (reference sequence). J was trimmed by 2 bases and V by 6 bases; bases with no gene match: 13. This CDR3 region has 18 residues. The CDR3, as DNA: TGTGCCAGTAGGCCCATCCCCGGGACAGGGAAAAACACCGGGGAGCTGTTTTTT. Translating gives CASRPIPGTGKNTGELFF.